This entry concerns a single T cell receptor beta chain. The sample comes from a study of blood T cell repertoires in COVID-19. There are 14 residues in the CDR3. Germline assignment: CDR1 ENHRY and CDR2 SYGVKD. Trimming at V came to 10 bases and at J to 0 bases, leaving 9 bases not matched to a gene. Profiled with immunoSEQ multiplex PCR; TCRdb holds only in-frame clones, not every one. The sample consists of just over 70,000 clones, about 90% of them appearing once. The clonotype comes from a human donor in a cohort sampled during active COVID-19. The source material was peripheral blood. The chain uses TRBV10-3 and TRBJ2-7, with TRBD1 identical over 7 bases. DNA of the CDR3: TGTGCCACCCAAGGACAGGCGAGCTCCTACGAGCAGTACTTC. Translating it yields CATQGQASSYEQYF.